This T cell receptor (beta chain) is from a study of regulatory T cells in long-lasting Graves disease. For TCR beta, libraries came from iRepertoire HTBI primers and Arm-PCR of CDR3 regions. TCRdb re-called the multiplex PCR reads through MiXCR, storing one row per CDR3 protein. The sample yields 550,000 or so distinct CDR3 sequences, 9.5% to 15% seen once. Time point in this sample: newly diagnosed GD, antithyroid drugs for less than 3 months. PBMC RNA served as the TCR library source. This clonotype was recorded many times. Germline values: CDR1 MDHEN, CDR2 SYDVKM. The V gene end was trimmed by 5 bases and the J gene end by 4 bases; junction bases not matched to a gene: 4. The CDR3 consists of 16 residues. These data also featured in a second study, about T cells in Graves' hyperthyroidism and ophthalmopathy.

The specimen comprised peripheral blood mononuclear cells (PBMCs), sampled at new diagnosis, from a patient treated with antithyroid drugs. The TCR comes from a woman aged 25 to 39 with Graves disease. The V and J genes are TRBV28 and TRBJ2-2, with 13 bases lining up with TRBD2. The CDR3: CASSRGLAGVTGELFF. CDR3 in DNA: TGTGCCAGCAGTCGCGGACTAGCGGGAGTCACCGGGGAGCTGTTTTTT. The variable domain in full, with the rest retrieved from reference TRBV28 and TRBJ2-2, is DVKVTQSSRYLVKRTGEKVFLECVQDMDHENMFWYRQDPGLGLRLIYFSYDVKMKEKGDIPEGYSVSREKKERFSLILESASTNQTSMYLCASSRGLAGVTGELFFGEGSRLTVL.